In this sample, the clone carrying this T cell receptor beta chain is medium-sized (0.01 to 0.1%). The target antigen is unknown. No treatment of any kind had been given to any patient before thyroid surgery. The source of the sample is a study of metastatic and nonmetastatic thyroid tumors. Study results and limitations: In both blood and tumor samples, TCR beta diversity was reported significantly higher for malignant than benign nodules.

As handled by the study authors: Clinicopathological groups supplied CDR3 differences that were used to build a distant-metastasis classifier for papillary thyroid cancer. TCRdb re-analyzed the PCR reads using MiXCR. What appears here as the V and J calls and clone size reflects TCRdb's work, not the paper's. The data contain some 6,300 clones, about 32% of them singletons. This CDR3 contains 17 residues. The V and J ends lost 5 bases and 0 bases respectively, with 19 bases between them. CDR1 and CDR2 (germline): SEHNR, FQNEAQ (reference sequence). The genes are TRBV7-9 and TRBJ1-1, with a tentative D call TRBD1 (5 bases). The TCR was taken from a female donor with papillary thyroid cancer or a benign thyroid nodule (not recorded which). Some clones in this sample may be carry-over from other donors' samples. Material for sequencing was adjacent normal tissue. The CDR3 bases are TGTGCCAGCAGCAACGTAAAAAGGGGTCCACTGAACACTGAAGCTTTCTTT. This translates into CASSNVKRGPLNTEAFF.